The 5 T cell receptor beta chains presented below share a single source sample, sequenced in a study of cytotoxic CD8 clonotypes in ibrutinib-treated CLL. Clones were sequenced by immunoSEQ multiplex PCR, and TCRdb holds only the in-frame ones, with some missing. This table holds 110,000 to 150,000 clones, approximately 80% found once. Here the sequenced sample was PBMCs, taken after 24 months of ibrutinib treatment. Receptors originate from a human donor with chronic lymphocytic leukemia.

The chain recombines TRBV4-2 with TRBJ1-2; 8 bases align to TRBD1. Unmatched junction bases numbered 10, after V lost 0 bases and J lost 7 bases. This CDR3 spans 16 amino acids. Germline CDR1 is LGHNA and CDR2 is YNFKEQ. The CDR3 reads CASSQERQGARGGYTF. In DNA, the CDR3 is TGTGCCAGCAGCCAAGAAAGGCAGGGGGCCAGGGGTGGCTACACCTTC.

This chain links TRBV6-5 with TRBJ2-2; D ambiguous. The germline V gene encodes CDR1 MNHEY and CDR2 SVGAGI. V gave up 0 bases and J gave up 4 bases, with 9 bases separating them. The CDR3 has 15 residues. The CDR3 DNA reads TGTGCCAGCAGTTACTCTCTGGGGATCACCGGGGAGCTGTTTTTT. Protein sequence: CASSYSLGITGELFF.

The chain recombines TRBV7-9 with TRBJ2-2; 11 nucleotides align to TRBD2. Germline CDR1 reads SEHNR; CDR2 reads FQNEAQ (reference sequence). This CDR3 spans 15 amino acids. V was clipped by 4 bases and J by 5 bases; unmatched bases: 3. In nucleotides, the CDR3 is TGTGCCAGCAGCTCGCGACTAGCGGGGACCGGGGAGCTGTTTTTT. Amino acid sequence: CASSSRLAGTGELFF. Variable domain in full (rest from reference TRBV7-9 and TRBJ2-2): DTGVSQNPRHKITKRGQNVTFRCDPISEHNRLYWYRQTLGQGPEFLTYFQNEAQLEKSRLLSDRFSAERPKGSFSTLEIQRTEQGDSAMYLCASSSRLAGTGELFFGEGSRLTVL.

This clone was seen once. The rearrangement uses TRBV4-3 and TRBJ2-3; the D is unclear. The ends were cut back, 1 base at V and 8 bases at J, with 7 bases in the middle. This CDR3 has 12 amino acids. From germline, CDR1 is LGHNA and CDR2 YSLEER. The CDR3 DNA reads as TGCGCCAGCAGCCAAGCGCTGGGTACGCAGTATTTT. Protein product: CASSQALGTQYF.

The chain employs TRBV28 and TRBJ1-1; the match to TRBD1 covers 9 bases. This CDR3 is 12 amino acids long. V gave up 10 bases and J gave up 8 bases; unmatched junction bases: 8. From germline, CDR1 is MDHEN and CDR2 SYDVKM. In DNA, the CDR3 is TGTGCCACCCGGACAGGGGATCGGGAAGCTTTCTTT. Translation gives CATRTGDREAFF.